These 15 T cell receptor beta chains came from one sample sequenced in a study of post-analysis software for immune sequencing data (dated by TCRdb to the mid-2010s). The study at large found these results: Patients showed significantly higher frequencies than controls for a handful of TRBV segments, among them TRBV5-6, TRBV5-1 and TRBV20-1.

No antigens are known for them. The method was PCR. The sequencer listed for this sample is Illumina HiSeq 2500. Unique molecular identifiers were incorporated into TCR beta cDNA libraries to reduce PCR and sequencing biases. TCRdb handled the public reads itself, with Q25 trimming in fastp and clone calling in MiXCR, and kept productive beta chains. Each record represents a unique CDR3 protein, reported with the most common genes and DNA among its rows. This sample is represented by 650,000 to 850,000 distinct CDR3 sequences; roughly 58% of them were singletons. Clones ranked in the top ten supply approximately 4.5% of the sample. Material: blood. The receptors shown here come from a girl aged 10 to 17 with multiple sclerosis.

This chain joins TRBV15 and TRBJ2-3, with 9 nucleotides matching TRBD2. Germline V lookup: CDR1 LNHNV, CDR2 YYDKDF (reference sequence). The V gene end was trimmed by 0 bases and the J gene end by 2 bases; junction bases not matched to a gene: 9. The length of the CDR3 is 18 residues. The CDR3 spells CATSRERALAGYTDTQYF. The CDR3 region has the DNA TGTGCCACCAGCAGAGAGAGGGCGCTAGCGGGGTACACAGATACGCAGTATTTT.

The rearrangement links TRBV12-3 or TRBV12-4 to TRBJ2-3, with 8 bases that match TRBD1. Losses at the gene ends were 6 bases for V and 7 bases for J; bases not matched to a gene: 6. The CDR3 loop spans 13 amino acids. CDR3 DNA sequence: TGTGCCAGCAGGCCAGGGGGCGCGAATACGCAGTATTTT. Its protein product is CASRPGGANTQYF.

This clonotype was picked up a small number of times. V and J are TRBV9 and TRBJ2-1, with D uncertain. CDR1 is SGDLS and CDR2 is YYNGEE in the germline V gene. The CDR3 has 15 residues. The V end lost 3 bases, the J end lost 2 bases, and 12 bases lay between the germline ends. The CDR3 DNA is TGTGCCAGCAGCGAAGACAATTTCCCCTACAATGAGCAGTTCTTC. It encodes CASSEDNFPYNEQFF.

This clonotype appeared a few times. CDR3 protein: CATSRDRGSHEQYF. CDR3 in DNA: TGTGCCACCAGCAGAGATAGGGGGTCACACGAGCAGTACTTC. This rearrangement joins TRBV15 to TRBJ2-7, with a weak D call TRBD1 (6 bases). Germline lookup yields CDR1 LNHNV and CDR2 YYDKDF (reference sequence). The CDR3 is 14 amino acids. The V end was cut by 0 bases, the J end by 5 bases, with 11 bases between. The full variable domain, in which reference TRBV15 and TRBJ2-7 provide the parts outside the CDR3, is DAMVIQNPRYQVTQFGKPVTLSCSQTLNHNVMYWYQQKSSQAPKLLFHYYDKDFNNEADTPDNFQSRRPNTSFCFLDIRSPGLGDTAMYLCATSRDRGSHEQYFGPGTRLTVT.

The rearrangement joins TRBV25-1 to TRBJ2-7; the D gene is possibly TRBD1 (6 bases). The CDR3 has 14 residues. The germline V gene encodes CDR1 MGHDK and CDR2 SYGVNS. Trimming shortened V by 4 bases and J by 0 bases, and 10 bases separated the two germline ends. This CDR3 reads CASSAEGVSYEQYF. The CDR3 DNA sequence: TGTGCCAGCAGTGCAGAGGGGGTCTCCTACGAGCAGTACTTC.

This clonotype was observed a few times. This chain joins TRBV6-5 and TRBJ1-1; TRBD1 might be the D (5 bases). The CDR3 is 15 amino acids. Germline CDR1 is MNHEY and CDR2 is SVGAGI. V was shortened by 5 bases and J by 7 bases, with 20 bases between the two germline ends. The CDR3 reads CASSPDRDVVIEAFF. DNA of the CDR3: TGTGCCAGCAGTCCGGACCGGGACGTAGTCATTGAAGCTTTCTTT.

The chain combines TRBV11-1 with TRBJ2-7; TRBD1 matches 9 bases. Germline-derived CDR1 and CDR2 are SGHAT and FQDESV (reference sequence). CDR3 length: 16 amino acids. The ends lost 3 bases at V and 2 bases at J; junction bases unmatched: 8. The DNA of the CDR3 is TGTGCCAGCAGCTTGGGGACGGGACAGGGACCCTACGAGCAGTACTTC. It encodes CASSLGTGQGPYEQYF.

The V and J genes are TRBV3-1 and TRBJ1-2; 9 bases match TRBD1. V trimming: 0 bases; J trimming: 3 bases; junction bases outside the gene matches: 8. Germline loops: CDR1 LGHDT, CDR2 YNNKEL (reference sequence). The CDR3 extends over 17 amino acids. The CDR3 nucleotides read TGTGCCAGCAGCCAAGATCCCTGGACAGGGGACTACTATGGCTACACCTTC. Translating gives CASSQDPWTGDYYGYTF.

This clonotype appeared a single time. This sequence joins TRBV20-1 and TRBJ1-1; TRBD1 matches 10 bases. V lost 2 bases, J lost 4 bases, and 7 bases stayed unmatched. Looked up from germline, CDR1 is DFQATT and CDR2 is SNEGSKA (reference sequence). The CDR3 extends over 15 amino acids. This chain's CDR3 is CSARRTGGIGTEAFF. CDR3 nucleotides: TGCAGTGCTAGAAGGACAGGGGGAATTGGCACTGAAGCTTTCTTT.

This chain joins TRBV20-1 and TRBJ2-4, with 7 nucleotides matching TRBD2. The last part of the DNA fits TRBJ2-7 better; the J call may be wrong. This CDR3 has 14 amino acids. Germline CDR1 reads DFQATT; CDR2 reads SNEGSKA (reference sequence). The DNA of the CDR3 is TGCAGTGCTAGGGGGGGGGTGAACATCTACGAGCAGTACTTC. Protein product: CSARGGVNIYEQYF.

This clonotype was recorded a few times. The chain has TRBV14 and TRBJ1-2; D might be TRBD1 (6 bases). The CDR3 length is 15 residues. V lost 5 bases and J 8 bases, leaving 21 bases between the germline ends. Germline loops: CDR1 SGHDN, CDR2 FVKESK. The CDR3 reads CASSSVPGQIGGYTF. As DNA, the CDR3 is TGTGCCAGCAGCTCCGTTCCCGGACAGATCGGCGGCTACACCTTC.

This clonotype appeared a few times. The chain couples TRBV29-1 to TRBJ1-5; tentative D call: TRBD1 (5 bases). V lost 4 bases and J 1 base, leaving 8 bases between the germline ends. This CDR3 spans 13 amino acids. The germline gives CDR1 SQVTM, CDR2 ANQGSEA. In DNA, the CDR3 is TGCAGCGTTGCTACAGGCAGCAATCAGCCCCAGCATTTT. Its protein is CSVATGSNQPQHF.

CDR3 coding DNA: TGCAGTGCTGCCGGAGCGGGGGGGCGTGGCAATGAGCAGTTCTTC. It encodes CSAAGAGGRGNEQFF. This chain connects TRBV20-1 to TRBJ2-1; the match to TRBD2 covers 10 bases. The CDR3 extends over 15 amino acids. V lost 5 bases and J lost 6; bases outside the gene matches: 10. Germline-derived CDR1 and CDR2 are DFQATT and SNEGSKA (reference sequence).

The chain recombines TRBV7-8 with TRBJ2-3, with a weak D call TRBD2 (5 bases). The CDR3 runs to 16 residues. Germline V CDR1 and CDR2: SGHVS, FQNEAQ. Trimming cost V 4 bases and J 2 bases, with 16 bases left between them. The CDR3 is CASSSRTWIDTDTQYF. CDR3 DNA: TGTGCCAGCAGCTCCAGGACTTGGATCGACACAGATACGCAGTATTTT.

The V and J genes are TRBV5-1 and TRBJ2-3; 7 bases line up with TRBD1. V dropped 4 bases and J dropped 1; count of bases not matched to a gene: 15. The length of the CDR3 is 18 residues. Germline lookup yields CDR1 SGHRS and CDR2 YFSETQ. The CDR3 loop is CASSPKPGQIPRTDTQYF. CDR3 in DNA: TGCGCCAGCAGCCCTAAGCCGGGACAGATCCCACGCACAGATACGCAGTATTTT.